These 16 T cell receptor beta chains originate from one sample sequenced in a study of blood T cell repertoires in COVID-19. Data came from immunoSEQ multiplex PCR; TCRdb stores just in-frame clones and leaves some out. Of 210,000 or so clones listed, less than 85% are singletons. Sequencing was carried out using peripheral blood. Receptors originate from a middle-aged man who had recovered from COVID-19.

Comments on this clone: This sample also contains other DNA sequences that code for the same CDR3. The gene calls are TRBV19 and TRBJ2-5, with 8 nucleotides matching TRBD1. CDR3 length: 14 amino acids. CDR1 LNHDA and CDR2 SQIVND come from the germline V gene (reference sequence). V dropped 3 bases and J dropped 3; count of bases not matched to a gene: 3. The CDR3 DNA sequence: TGTGCCAGTAGTATTCAGGGGGCGAAAGAGACCCAGTACTTC. Translation gives CASSIQGAKETQYF.

The chain has TRBV5-4 and TRBJ1-6; D uncertain. Germline CDR1 and CDR2: SGHNT and YYREEE (reference sequence). The CDR3 spans 14 residues. Trimming removed 2 bases at V and 8 bases at J, with 11 bases between. In nucleotides, the CDR3 is TGTGCCAGCAGCTTACGGGTGGGAGATTCACCCCTCCACTTT. Translated, it gives CASSLRVGDSPLHF.

The V call is TRBV21-1, the J call TRBJ2-7; TRBD2 is taken as the D call from the table, unchecked against the DNA. TRBV21-1 is listed as a pseudogene. The CDR3 extends over 20 amino acids. CDR3 amino acids: CASSKVWSGRAGRASYEQYF. The DNA for the CDR3 is TGTGCCAGCAGCAAAGTTTGGAGCGGGAGGGCCGGCCGTGCATCCTACGAGCAGTACTTC.

This chain uses TRBV7-3 with TRBJ2-3, with 8 bases identical to TRBD2. The V segment lost 2 bases and the J segment 8 bases; nucleotides outside the gene matches: 9. CDR3 length: 15 amino acids. Germline loops: CDR1 SGHTA, CDR2 FQGTGA. The CDR3 sequence is CASSLGSSGPVTQYF. The CDR3 DNA follows: TGTGCCAGCAGCTTAGGGTCTAGCGGGCCAGTTACGCAGTATTTT.

This chain links TRBV7-3 with TRBJ2-1, with D unresolved. The germline V gene encodes CDR1 SGHTA and CDR2 FQGTGA. The CDR3 length is 13 residues. Trimming pared 3 bases from V and 5 bases from J, leaving 8 bases between. The CDR3 reads CASSFGLNNEQFF. CDR3 nucleotide sequence: TGTGCCAGCAGCTTTGGCCTTAACAATGAGCAGTTCTTC.

The gene calls are TRBV7-2 and TRBJ2-7, with TRBD2 matching over 10 bases. The CDR3 covers 16 residues. After removal of 5 bases from V and 2 bases from J, the junction contained 9 bases not matched to a gene. CDR1 SGHTA and CDR2 FQGNSA come from the germline V gene. CDR3 loop: CASSQSSGSFAYEQYF. The CDR3 DNA is TGTGCCAGCAGCCAATCTAGCGGGAGTTTCGCCTACGAGCAGTACTTC. Full variable domain (rest looked up from reference TRBV7-2 and TRBJ2-7): GAGVSQSPSNKVTEKGKDVELRCDPISGHTALYWYRQSLGQGLEFLIYFQGNSAPDKSGLPSDRFSAERTGGSVSTLTIQRTQQEDSAVYLCASSQSSGSFAYEQYFGPGTRLTVT.

This sequence joins TRBV4-2 and TRBJ1-2; D possibly corresponds to TRBD1 (6 bases). V was trimmed by 3 bases and J by 3 bases, leaving 23 bases between them. Germline lookup yields CDR1 LGHNA and CDR2 YNFKEQ. The CDR3 has 18 amino acids. DNA for the CDR3: TGTGCCAGCAGCCAGGCCGGACAGAATCCCGCGTACGACTATGGCTACACCTTC. Translation gives CASSQAGQNPAYDYGYTF.

The V call is TRBV15, the J call TRBJ1-5; 8 positions match TRBD1. Trimming took 4 bases from V and 4 from J; bases not matched to a gene: 3. Germline V gene sequence: CDR1 LNHNV, CDR2 YYDKDF (reference sequence). The CDR3 is made up of 14 amino acids. The CDR3, as DNA: TGTGCCACCAGCATCGGGACAGGAAATCAGCCCCAGCATTTT. It codes for CATSIGTGNQPQHF.

The chain joins TRBV28 to TRBJ2-3; perhaps TRBD2 as D (5 bases). In germline, CDR1 is MDHEN, CDR2 SYDVKM. There are 13 residues in the CDR3. The germline V and J ends were trimmed by 6 bases and 7 bases, with 14 bases remaining between them. For the CDR3, the DNA is TGTGCCAGCAGGGCTTGGGCTAGCCATACGCAGTATTTT. This gives the protein CASRAWASHTQYF.

The chain is built from TRBV5-6 and TRBJ1-2, with 12 bases that match TRBD1. CDR1 and CDR2 from the germline V gene are SGHDT and YYEEEE. V gave up 1 base and J gave up 0 bases; unmatched junction bases: 7. The length of the CDR3 is 18 residues. The CDR3 nucleotides are TGTGCCAGCAGCTTGACCCGGGACAGGGGGCTCCCTAACTATGGCTACACCTTC. This encodes CASSLTRDRGLPNYGYTF. Supplemented by reference TRBV5-6 and TRBJ1-2, the full variable domain reads DAGVTQSPTHLIKTRGQQVTLRCSPKSGHDTVSWYQQALGQGPQFIFQYYEEEERQRGNFPDRFSGHQFPNYSSELNVNALLLGDSALYLCASSLTRDRGLPNYGYTFGSGTRLTVV.

The chain combines TRBV13 with TRBJ2-3; D is ambiguous. V lost 5 bases and J 3 bases, leaving 15 bases between the germline ends. CDR1 is PRHDT, CDR2 FYEKMQ, per germline (reference sequence). The length of the CDR3 is 15 residues. DNA for the CDR3: TGTGCCAGCAGCCCATATACTCCCTTTACAGATACGCAGTATTTT. It is translated as CASSPYTPFTDTQYF.

This clone showed up just once. V usage is TRBV7-9 and J usage is TRBJ2-6; a possible D gene is TRBD2 (7 bases). The ends were cut back, 5 bases at V and 0 bases at J, with 17 bases in the middle. Germline V CDR1 and CDR2: SEHNR, FQNEAQ (reference sequence). CDR3 length: 18 residues. The CDR3: CASSRRRGLDSGANVLTF. In DNA form, the CDR3 reads TGTGCCAGCAGCAGAAGGCGGGGGCTGGACTCTGGGGCCAACGTCCTGACTTTC.

This chain links TRBV10-3 with TRBJ2-1, with 9 bases fitting TRBD1. CDR1 and CDR2 from the germline V gene are ENHRY and SYGVKD. The CDR3 has 15 residues. V gave up 4 bases and J gave up 6 bases; unmatched junction bases: 7. The DNA for the CDR3 is TGTGCCATCAGTGGGGACAGGGACTTGTCCAATGAGCAGTTCTTC. The encoded protein is CAISGDRDLSNEQFF.

J is TRBJ2-3 and V is TRBV18; 8 bases fit TRBD1. The trim removed 3 bases at V and 1 base at J, leaving 9 bases unmatched. The CDR3 has 17 residues. CDR1 and CDR2 (germline): KGHSH, LQKENI. The CDR3 DNA reads as TGTGCCAGCTCACCCTATACAATGACAGGGGGCACAGATACGCAGTATTTT. This codes for CASSPYTMTGGTDTQYF.

The rearrangement joins TRBV2 to TRBJ1-1; D is unclear. Germline V CDR1 and CDR2: SNHLY, FYNNEI. The CDR3 spans 13 residues. Trimming removed 7 bases at V and 0 bases at J, with 9 bases between. CDR3 DNA: TGTGCCAGCACAGTAGGAGTGAACACTGAAGCTTTCTTT. This codes for CASTVGVNTEAFF.

This clone came up a few times. The chain joins TRBV19 to TRBJ2-7, with 7 bases fitting TRBD2. The CDR3 runs 15 residues. The ends lost 3 bases at V and 5 bases at J; junction bases unmatched: 10. In germline, CDR1 is LNHDA, CDR2 SQIVND (reference sequence). Here the CDR3 reads CASSIRDYSSDEQYF. CDR3 sequence (DNA): TGTGCCAGTAGTATCCGGGACTATTCTTCCGACGAGCAGTACTTC.